These T cell receptor beta chains were read from a single sample in a study of cytomegalovirus exposure and HLA in healthy donors. Clones were sequenced by immunoSEQ multiplex PCR, and TCRdb holds only the in-frame ones, with some missing. The data contain 150,000 to 200,000 clones, more than 65% of them singletons. Sequencing input: PBMCs. The receptors were sampled from a woman in her fifties or sixties in good health and CMV-seronegative. The CDR3 runs from the conserved cysteine through the conserved F or W. The D gene is left open where the match is weak. Clone size is stated in some rows and not others, as once, few, many or a class when expanded.

v_gene	abundance	d_gene	j_gene	CDR3aa	CDR3nt
TRBV28	-	-	TRBJ2-7	CASSLFRQSSYEQYF	TGTGCCAGCAGTTTATTCCGACAGTCCTCCTACGAGCAGTACTTC
TRBV28	-	TRBD1	TRBJ2-7	CASSFPYRGLGEQYF	TGTGCCAGCAGTTTCCCGTACAGGGGGCTCGGCGAGCAGTACTTC
TRBV19	-	TRBD2	TRBJ2-5	CASSIRALAGGGETQYF	TGTGCCAGTAGTATCAGGGCGCTAGCGGGAGGGGGAGAGACCCAGTACTTC
TRBV4-2	once	-	TRBJ1-2	CASSPSIASVTYGYTF	TGTGCCAGCAGCCCCTCTATAGCCAGCGTGACCTATGGCTACACCTTC
TRBV7-2	-	TRBD1	TRBJ1-6	CASSLLQGNSPLHF	TGTGCCAGCAGCTTATTACAGGGGAATTCACCCCTCCACTTT
TRBV28	-	TRBD1	TRBJ1-6	CASSDPDRFNSPLHF	TGTGCCAGTTCAGACCCGGACAGGTTCAATTCACCCCTCCACTTT
TRBV19	-	TRBD1	TRBJ2-5	CASSNGTGRSKSGTQYF	TGTGCCAGTAGTAACGGGACAGGCCGGAGCAAGAGTGGGACCCAGTACTTC
TRBV5-1	-	-	TRBJ1-1	CASSDSMNTEAFF	TGCGCCAGCAGCGACAGTATGAACACTGAAGCTTTCTTT
TRBV6-5	-	-	TRBJ2-7	CASSYRKTGYEQYF	TGTGCCAGCAGTTACCGAAAGACTGGCTACGAGCAGTACTTC
TRBV6-5	few	-	TRBJ2-7	CASRIPGGSTYEQYF	TGTGCCAGCAGGATACCGGGCGGGTCCACCTACGAGCAGTACTTC
TRBV2	-	-	TRBJ2-1	CASSGQAVFDNEQFF	TGTGCCAGCAGTGGACAGGCAGTGTTTGACAATGAGCAGTTCTTC
TRBV5-6	-	-	TRBJ2-1	CASSRGWGNPDNEQFF	TGTGCCAGCAGCCGGGGGTGGGGCAATCCCGACAATGAGCAGTTCTTC
TRBV4-3	-	TRBD2	TRBJ2-1	CASSQDPSSGGPWSSYNEQFF	TGCGCCAGCAGCCAAGATCCGTCTAGCGGGGGGCCCTGGAGCTCCTACAATGAGCAGTTCTTC
TRBV7-8	-	-	TRBJ1-4	CASSLGPREKLFF	TGTGCCAGCAGCCTGGGCCCCAGGGAAAAACTGTTTTTT
TRBV7-2	-	-	TRBJ2-3	CASSPQGYTQYF	TGTGCCAGCAGCCCTCAGGGGTATACGCAGTATTTT
TRBV15	few	-	TRBJ1-1	CATSRDRGTEAFF	TGTGCCACCAGCAGAGATAGGGGCACTGAAGCTTTCTTT
TRBV7-2	-	TRBD1	TRBJ1-1	CASSSPGQGNTEAFF	TGTGCCAGCAGCTCCCCGGGACAGGGGAACACTGAAGCTTTCTTT
TRBV6-5	-	-	TRBJ1-1	CASGKTGGANTEAFF	TGTGCCAGCGGAAAGACGGGGGGAGCGAACACTGAAGCTTTCTTT
TRBV28	once	-	TRBJ2-5	CASSSGTPETQYF	TGTGCCAGCAGTTCCGGGACTCCGGAGACCCAGTACTTC
TRBV9	-	-	TRBJ2-2	CASSVAGTNTGELFF	TGTGCCAGCAGCGTCGCAGGTACCAACACCGGGGAGCTGTTTTTT
TRBV28	-	-	TRBJ1-1	CASSGGSTEAFF	TGTGCCAGCAGTGGGGGGTCCACTGAAGCTTTCTTT